A selection of T cell receptor beta chains follows, all from one sample in a study of blood T cell repertoires in COVID-19. Only in-frame clones appear in the TCRdb table, and some are missing; sequencing was by immunoSEQ multiplex PCR. The profile shows roughly 120,000 clones, 85% to 90% of them singletons. Sequenced: peripheral blood. The receptors derive from a human donor in a cohort sampled during active COVID-19. The CDR3 runs from the conserved cysteine through the conserved F or W. The D gene is left open where the match is weak. Not all rows give a size; the values are once, few, many and, for expanded clones, a class.

V gene	J gene	clone size	D gene	CDR3 DNA	CDR3 protein
TRBV5-1	TRBJ1-4	NA	TRBD1	TGCGCCAGCATCCCGGACAGGGCGGGGGAAAAACTGTTTTTT	CASIPDRAGEKLFF
TRBV6-5	TRBJ2-7	NA	NA	TGTGCCAGCAGTCGGCAGGGCCCTTCCTACGAGCAGTACTTC	CASSRQGPSYEQYF
TRBV24-1	TRBJ1-1	NA	TRBD1	TGTGCCACCAGTAGACAGGGAAACACTGAAGCTTTCTTT	CATSRQGNTEAFF
TRBV5-5	TRBJ2-1	NA	NA	TGTGCCAGCAGCTTACGTCTCCGGGAGACGGGGTACAATGAGCAGTTCTTC	CASSLRLRETGYNEQFF
TRBV7-9	TRBJ2-2	NA	NA	TGTGCCAGCAGCTCACCGGGGTGGGACACCGGGGAGCTGTTTTTT	CASSSPGWDTGELFF
TRBV9	TRBJ1-2	NA	NA	TGTGCCAGCAGCGAGGGGGTCCGGACGGGCTACACCTTC	CASSEGVRTGYTF
TRBV25-1	TRBJ2-7	NA	TRBD1	TGTGCCAGCAGTGATTGGCAGGGGGATGAAGAGCAGTACTTC	CASSDWQGDEEQYF
TRBV14	TRBJ2-7	few	NA	TGTGCCAGCAGCCAAGAAGTGGGGCTTAGCTCCTACGAGCAGTACTTC	CASSQEVGLSSYEQYF
TRBV9	TRBJ1-1	NA	TRBD1	TGTGCCAGCAGCGGCGGACAGGGGGCCCGGGAAGCTTTCTTT	CASSGGQGAREAFF
TRBV10-2	TRBJ2-3	NA	NA	TGCGCCAGCATGGCTAGAAGTACAGATACGCAGTATTTT	CASMARSTDTQYF
TRBV11-2	TRBJ2-3	NA	TRBD1	TGTGCCAGCAGCTGGGACAGTACCGCAAGCACAGATACGCAGTATTTT	CASSWDSTASTDTQYF
TRBV9	TRBJ2-3	NA	TRBD2	TGTGCCAGCAGCGTAGCTGGACTAGCGGGCACAGATACGCAGTATTTT	CASSVAGLAGTDTQYF
TRBV7-3	TRBJ1-6	few	NA	TGTGCCAGCAGCTTAACGTTGCCAGGCCAGTCACCCCTCCACTTT	CASSLTLPGQSPLHF
TRBV9	TRBJ2-2	few	NA	TGTGCCAGCAGCCTACGGACTGCGAACACCGGGGAGCTGTTTTTT	CASSLRTANTGELFF
TRBV7-9	TRBJ2-2	NA	NA	TGTGCCAGCAGCTCCACCCGGGCCAGGGGTAGGAACACCGGGGAGCTGTTTTTT	CASSSTRARGRNTGELFF
TRBV10-3	TRBJ2-1	NA	NA	TGTGCCATCCTCCCGAGCACAGGGTTCGACGGTCTCGACAATGAGCAGTTCTTC	CAILPSTGFDGLDNEQFF
TRBV7-2	TRBJ2-1	NA	TRBD2	TGTGCCAGCAGCACCATAGCGGGAAGAGTTTACAATGAGCAGTTCTTC	CASSTIAGRVYNEQFF
TRBV19	TRBJ1-2	NA	NA	TGTGCCAGTAGTATGGGGGGTAGGGGCCGAACCCAATATGGCTACACCTTC	CASSMGGRGRTQYGYTF
TRBV5-1	TRBJ2-1	NA	NA	TGCGCCAGCAGCCGAAACCCCAGGCCGACCTACAATGAGCAGTTCTTC	CASSRNPRPTYNEQFF
TRBV25-1	TRBJ2-7	NA	NA	TGTGCCAGCAGTGATCTGGGGAGCTCCTACGAGCAGTACTTC	CASSDLGSSYEQYF
TRBV25-1	TRBJ1-1	NA	NA	TGTGCCAGCATCTCTTTCCCGGGGGACACTGAAGCTTTCTTT	CASISFPGDTEAFF
TRBV3-1/TRBV3-2	TRBJ1-2	NA	NA	TGTGCCAGCAGCCATTCCAGGGTTTTCTCCTATGGCTACACCTTC	CASSHSRVFSYGYTF
TRBV21-1	TRBJ1-6	once	NA	TGTGCCAGCAGCAAAGTTGACAGGGAAGGTTCACCCCTCCACTTT	CASSKVDREGSPLHF
TRBV18	TRBJ1-1	NA	NA	TGTGCCAGCTATGCCTTAGGACAGAAGAACACTGAAGCTTTCTTT	CASYALGQKNTEAFF
TRBV5-1	TRBJ2-7	NA	TRBD1	TGCGCCAGCAGCCCGCGGACAGGGGGATTCGAGCAGTACTTC	CASSPRTGGFEQYF
TRBV11-2	TRBJ1-6	NA	NA	TGTGCCAGCAGCTTAGGACAGTCTGCTTCACCCCTCCACTTT	CASSLGQSASPLHF
TRBV18	TRBJ2-5	NA	NA	TGTGCCAGCTCACCAAAGCTAAGACAAGAGACCCAGTACTTC	CASSPKLRQETQYF
TRBV4-1	TRBJ2-2	NA	TRBD2	TGCGCCAGCAGCCAACTAGCGGGGGGGCCCGGGGAGCTGTTTTTT	CASSQLAGGPGELFF
TRBV3-1/TRBV3-2	TRBJ2-7	NA	TRBD2	TGTGCCAGCAGCCGCCTAGCGGGCGCAACCTACGAGCAGTACTTC	CASSRLAGATYEQYF
TRBV6-2/TRBV6-3	TRBJ2-7	NA	TRBD1	TGTGCCAGCAGTAGGCAAGGACAGGGTAAGAGAAACGAGCAGTACTTC	CASSRQGQGKRNEQYF
TRBV11-3	TRBJ2-1	NA	TRBD2	TGTGCCAGCAGCCCGAGGACTAGCGGGGGAGAGCAGTTCTTC	CASSPRTSGGEQFF